Below, 14 T cell receptor beta chains from the same sample are listed, as sequenced in a study of cytomegalovirus exposure and HLA in healthy donors. This PCR relied on a set of 60 Vbeta primers and 13 Jbeta primers. This table comes from immunoSEQ multiplex PCR, and its TCRdb copy is limited to in-frame clones, with some not included. Among 50,000 to 70,000 clones, 70% to 75% were seen once, and the ten largest hold 6.8%. Specimen: PBMCs. The receptor source for this set is a man aged 30 to 45 in good health and CMV-seropositive.

The chain combines TRBV11-3 with TRBJ1-6; D is ambiguous. The CDR3 spans 13 residues. The V gene's germline CDR1 is SGHNT and CDR2 YENEEA. V lost 2 bases and J lost 5, with 4 bases in between. The CDR3 region is CASSLQDNSPLHF. In nucleotides, the CDR3 is TGTGCCAGCAGCTTACAGGATAATTCACCCCTCCACTTT. The full variable domain, rest sourced from reference TRBV11-3 and TRBJ1-6, is EAGVVQSPRYKIIEKKQPVAFWCNPISGHNTLYWYLQNLGQGPELLIRYENEEAVDDSQLPKDRFSAERLKGVDSTLKIQPAELGDSAVYLCASSLQDNSPLHFGNGTRLTVT.

J is TRBJ1-2 and V is TRBV6-4; D might be TRBD1 (6 bases). This CDR3 contains 15 residues. Per the germline V gene, CDR1 is MRHNA and CDR2 is SNTAGT. V was cut by 0 bases and J by 4 bases, with 12 bases left in between. CDR3 coding DNA: TGTGCCAGCAGTGACTCCACCAGGGGCATCTATGGCTACACCTTC. Protein product: CASSDSTRGIYGYTF.

The genes are TRBV11-2 and TRBJ1-1; 7 nucleotides agree with TRBD1. The junction had 5 bases not matched to a gene; V was cut back by 1 base and J by 3 bases. Germline V gene data show CDR1 as SGHAT and CDR2 as FQNNGV. CDR3 size: 15 residues. The CDR3 DNA reads TGTGCCAGCAGCTTAGGAAGGGGGCTCGACACTGAAGCTTTCTTT. Translating gives CASSLGRGLDTEAFF.

In nucleotides, the CDR3 is TGTGCCAGCAGTGACCTAGCGGGGGGAGATACGCAGTATTTT. Protein sequence: CASSDLAGGDTQYF. The gene calls are TRBV6-4 and TRBJ2-3, with 11 bases that match TRBD2. Germline values: CDR1 MRHNA, CDR2 SNTAGT. V was pared by 2 bases and J by 5 bases, with 0 bases of the junction left unmatched. The length of the CDR3 is 14 residues.

The chain carries TRBV2 and TRBJ2-3, with TRBD2 matching 7 bases. The trim removed 4 bases at V and 0 bases at J, leaving 7 bases unmatched. Germline assignment: CDR1 SNHLY and CDR2 FYNNEI. This CDR3 contains 16 residues. The CDR3 region is CASSGDLRGSTDTQYF. The DNA of the CDR3 is TGTGCCAGCAGTGGGGACTTGCGGGGGAGCACAGATACGCAGTATTTT.

V gene TRBV27 combines with J gene TRBJ1-3; the match to TRBD1 covers 7 bases. CDR1 is MNHEY, CDR2 SMNVEV, per germline (reference sequence). This CDR3 contains 14 residues. J was trimmed by 4 bases and V by 6 bases; bases with no gene match: 6. This CDR3 reads CASSRQGTGNTIYF. The CDR3 DNA is TGTGCCAGCAGCCGACAGGGTACGGGAAACACCATATATTTT.

The J gene is TRBJ2-5, the V gene TRBV29-1, with 10 positions matching TRBD1. Germline loops: CDR1 SQVTM, CDR2 ANQGSEA. The CDR3 consists of 13 residues. The junction had 8 bases not matched to a gene; V was cut back by 6 bases and J by 7 bases. This chain's CDR3 is CSVTGGEGWTQYF. In nucleotides, the CDR3 is TGCAGCGTGACAGGGGGCGAAGGGTGGACCCAGTACTTC.

The chain has TRBV7-9 and TRBJ2-7; a possible D gene is TRBD2 (5 bases). Per germline, CDR1 SEHNR and CDR2 FQNEAQ (reference sequence). The CDR3 sequence is 15 residues long. Trimming pared 1 base from V and 6 bases from J, leaving 16 bases between. The CDR3 region is CASSLGGAGISEQYF. CDR3 nucleotides: TGTGCCAGCAGCTTAGGAGGCGCCGGGATTAGCGAGCAGTACTTC.

The chain carries TRBV5-4 and TRBJ2-1; 11 bases are a match to TRBD1. V lost 0 bases and J lost 2; bases outside the gene matches: 7. Germline CDR1 reads SGHNT; CDR2 reads YYREEE (reference sequence). The CDR3 is 18 amino acids. CDR3 in amino acids: CASSLAGQGARAYNEQFF. Written as DNA, the CDR3 is TGTGCCAGCAGCTTGGCCGGACAGGGGGCAAGGGCCTACAATGAGCAGTTCTTC.

This chain links TRBV10-3 with TRBJ2-3; no clear D gene. This CDR3 is built from 13 residues. CDR1 ENHRY and CDR2 SYGVKD come from the germline V gene. Trimming stripped 6 bases from V and 3 bases from J, with 10 bases between. The CDR3 is CAISETETDTQYF. CDR3 bases: TGTGCCATCAGCGAAACAGAAACAGATACGCAGTATTTT.

The chain combines TRBV27 with TRBJ1-6, with 7 positions matching TRBD1. J was trimmed by 6 bases and V by 5 bases; bases with no gene match: 4. Germline V gene data show CDR1 as MNHEY and CDR2 as SMNVEV (reference sequence). There are 14 residues in the CDR3. CDR3 loop: CASSPTGPNSPLHF. The CDR3 DNA follows: TGTGCCAGCAGTCCGACAGGGCCTAATTCACCCCTCCACTTT.

This clone came up a few times. The chain uses TRBV9 and TRBJ2-1; 10 nucleotides agree with TRBD2. The CDR3 covers 16 residues. With 3 bases clipped from V and 2 bases from J, the junction kept 5 bases outside the gene matches. Germline V gene lookup returns CDR1 SGDLS and CDR2 YYNGEE. The CDR3 sequence is CASSASSGGAYNEQFF. In DNA, the CDR3 is TGTGCCAGCAGCGCTAGCAGCGGGGGGGCCTACAATGAGCAGTTCTTC. Supplemented by reference TRBV9 and TRBJ2-1, the full variable domain reads DSGVTQTPKHLITATGQRVTLRCSPRSGDLSVYWYQQSLDQGLQFLIQYYNGEERAKGNILERFSAQQFPDLHSELNLSSLELGDSALYFCASSASSGGAYNEQFFGPGTRLTVL.

The V and J genes are TRBV30 and TRBJ1-2; 8 positions match TRBD1. The length of the CDR3 is 13 residues. After removal of 0 bases from V and 6 bases from J, the junction contained 3 bases not matched to a gene. In germline, CDR1 is GTSNPN, CDR2 SVGIG (reference sequence). The CDR3 here is CAWSVLQGDGYTF. CDR3 coding DNA: TGTGCCTGGAGTGTCTTACAGGGGGATGGCTACACCTTC.

This chain links TRBV28 with TRBJ1-1; 10 nucleotides agree with TRBD1. There are 20 residues in the CDR3. The germline gives CDR1 MDHEN, CDR2 SYDVKM. J gave up 3 bases and V 8 bases, and 24 bases lay outside the gene matches. The CDR3 nucleotides read TGTGCCAGCGACAGCAGCCTTTTCGGGACAGGGGTCTCTGGGGACACTGAAGCTTTCTTT. It encodes CASDSSLFGTGVSGDTEAFF.